The 30 T cell receptor beta chains below come from one sample, sequenced in a study of cytomegalovirus exposure and HLA in healthy donors. Use of 60 Vbeta and 13 Jbeta primers characterized the PCR. Sequencing was performed with immunoSEQ multiplex PCR; in TCRdb, only in-frame clones are kept and a portion is missing. Its table records about 82,000 clones. The sequenced material came from PBMCs. The receptors were gathered from a woman in her 30s in good health and CMV-seronegative.

The rearrangement links TRBV30 to TRBJ1-1, with D possibly TRBD1 on 6 matching bases. This CDR3 is built from 14 residues. The germline CDR1 and CDR2 sequences are GTSNPN and SVGIG (reference sequence). V gave up 5 bases and J gave up 1 base, with 14 bases separating them. Here the CDR3 DNA reads TGTGCCTGGGGGGACAACATCCCGAACACTGAAGCTTTCTTT. Residues: CAWGDNIPNTEAFF.

The chain has TRBV2 and TRBJ2-7, with D perhaps matching TRBD2 (6 bases). Germline V gene data show CDR1 as SNHLY and CDR2 as FYNNEI. The V end was cut by 8 bases, the J end by 4 bases, with 18 bases between. The CDR3 length is 14 residues. CDR3 region: CASSRRVETYEQYF. The CDR3 coding sequence is TGTGCCAGCTCGCGGAGGGTAGAAACTTACGAGCAGTACTTC. Complete variable domain (other parts from reference TRBV2 and TRBJ2-7): EPEVTQTPSHQVTQMGQEVILRCVPISNHLYFYWYRQILGQKVEFLVSFYNNEISEKSEIFDDQFSVERPDGSNFTLKIRSTKLEDSAMYFCASSRRVETYEQYFGPGTRLTVT.

In regard to this clone: It is likely a read error, because the conserved phenylalanine at the end of the CDR3 is missing. This chain uses TRBV30 with TRBJ1-1; D remains unclear. Trimming stripped 0 bases from V and 4 bases from J, with 9 bases between. This CDR3 region has 13 residues. Germline assignment: CDR1 GTSNPN and CDR2 SVGIG (reference sequence). DNA for the CDR3: TGTGCCTGGAGTGTAATTTGGGCCACTGAAGCTTTCCTT. Residues: CAWSVIWATEAFL.

This sequence joins TRBV2 and TRBJ1-5; weak D call: TRBD1 (5 bases). This CDR3 is built from 15 residues. The V end was cut by 5 bases, the J end by 0 bases, with 11 bases between. CDR1 and CDR2 from the germline V gene are SNHLY and FYNNEI. The CDR3 region is CASSTEQASNQPQHF. The CDR3 bases are TGTGCCAGCAGTACCGAACAGGCTAGCAATCAGCCCCAGCATTTT.

The chain carries TRBV5-1 and TRBJ1-2; D is unclear. Trimming pared 4 bases from V and 4 bases from J, leaving 20 bases between. The CDR3 spans 16 residues. Germline CDR1 reads SGHRS; CDR2 reads YFSETQ. Written as DNA, the CDR3 is TGCGCCAGCAGCCCCGGCCACGGTCTAAGGAGCTATGGCTACACCTTC. It is translated as CASSPGHGLRSYGYTF. Combining the CDR3 with reference TRBV5-1 and TRBJ1-2 gives the whole variable domain KAGVTQTPRYLIKTRGQQVTLSCSPISGHRSVSWYQQTPGQGLQFLFEYFSETQRNKGNFPGRFSGRQFSNSRSEMNVSTLELGDSALYLCASSPGHGLRSYGYTFGSGTRLTVV.

J is TRBJ2-7 and V is TRBV5-4; TRBD1 matches at 7 bases. The CDR3 runs 16 residues. V dropped 2 bases and J dropped 1; count of bases not matched to a gene: 9. Germline CDR1 is SGHNT and CDR2 is YYREEE (reference sequence). The CDR3 sequence is CASSFRTGQLSYEQYF. The CDR3 nucleotides read TGTGCCAGCAGCTTTAGGACGGGACAGTTATCCTACGAGCAGTACTTC.

The V and J genes are TRBV6-1 and TRBJ2-7; D not certain. The V gene lost 0 bases and the J gene lost 4 bases, with 10 bases spanning the gap. This CDR3 region has 14 residues. Germline values: CDR1 MNHNS, CDR2 SASEGT. CDR3 sequence: CASSEAGRSYEQYF. The CDR3 DNA is TGTGCCAGCAGTGAAGCGGGCAGGTCGTACGAGCAGTACTTC.

The chain employs TRBV5-1 and TRBJ2-5; 9 nucleotides line up with TRBD1. This CDR3 is built from 17 residues. The germline CDR1 and CDR2 sequences are SGHRS and YFSETQ. V lost 3 bases, J lost 2 bases, and 11 bases stayed unmatched. The CDR3 sequence is CASSSPPGQGNQETQYF. The DNA of the CDR3 is TGCGCCAGCAGCTCTCCCCCGGGACAGGGAAATCAAGAGACCCAGTACTTC.

The chain recombines TRBV11-2 with TRBJ2-7, with a possible D match to TRBD2 (5 bases). CDR3 size: 14 residues. The V and J ends lost 5 bases and 2 bases respectively, with 13 bases between them. CDR1 is SGHAT and CDR2 is FQNNGV in the germline V gene. The CDR3 nucleotides are TGTGCCAGCAGCCTCACCGACGGGACCTACGAGCAGTACTTC. Protein: CASSLTDGTYEQYF.

This chain joins TRBV5-1 and TRBJ1-1; D not certain. Germline V gene data show CDR1 as SGHRS and CDR2 as YFSETQ. Trimming cost V 1 base and J 1 base, with 11 bases left between them. There are 15 residues in the CDR3. The CDR3 protein is CASSLTFQENTEAFF. Here the CDR3 DNA reads TGCGCCAGCAGCTTGACTTTTCAGGAGAACACTGAAGCTTTCTTT.

The J gene is TRBJ1-2, the V gene TRBV29-1, with 8 bases aligning to TRBD1. Germline CDR1 is SQVTM and CDR2 is ANQGSEA. The V segment lost 6 bases and the J segment 5 bases; nucleotides outside the gene matches: 14. This CDR3 spans 15 amino acids. The CDR3 loop is CSVWTGKGFGYGYTF. Here the CDR3 DNA reads TGCAGCGTATGGACAGGGAAGGGGTTTGGGTATGGCTACACCTTC.

The chain joins TRBV5-6 to TRBJ2-3, with D uncertain. Trimming took 0 bases from V and 1 from J, leaving 6 bases between them. Germline V gene sequence: CDR1 SGHDT, CDR2 YYEEEE. This CDR3 spans 14 amino acids. CDR3 in amino acids: CASSLAPGTDTQYF. As DNA, the CDR3 is TGTGCCAGCAGCTTGGCGCCGGGCACAGATACGCAGTATTTT.

The J gene is TRBJ1-2, the V gene TRBV5-1; D is possibly TRBD1 (5 bases). This CDR3 spans 15 amino acids. Germline-derived CDR1 and CDR2 are SGHRS and YFSETQ. V was cut by 1 base and J by 6 bases, with 16 bases left in between. The CDR3 protein is CASSLPTDQQDGYTF. The CDR3 nucleotides are TGCGCCAGCAGCTTGCCGACAGACCAACAGGATGGCTACACCTTC.

The V and J genes are TRBV11-2 and TRBJ1-2, with D possibly TRBD1 on 6 matching bases. CDR3 size: 13 residues. Germline lookup yields CDR1 SGHAT and CDR2 FQNNGV. V was cut by 5 bases and J by 7 bases, with 14 bases left in between. The CDR3 DNA follows: TGTGCCAGCAGCGCACAGGGCGCTGGTGGCTACACCTTC. Translating gives CASSAQGAGGYTF.

The CDR3 nucleotides read TGTGCCAGCAGCTCTCGGACAAGCCCCACCGGGGAGCTGTTTTTT. Translating it yields CASSSRTSPTGELFF. V and J are TRBV11-2 and TRBJ2-2, with D perhaps matching TRBD1 (5 bases). CDR3 length: 15 residues. Germline loops: CDR1 SGHAT, CDR2 FQNNGV. The V gene lost 4 bases and the J gene lost 4 bases, with 13 bases spanning the gap.

The chain links TRBV6-1 to TRBJ1-2; 8 bases line up with TRBD1. This CDR3 is built from 15 residues. Germline V gene lookup returns CDR1 MNHNS and CDR2 SASEGT. V trimming: 4 bases; J trimming: 4 bases; junction bases outside the gene matches: 8. Here the CDR3 reads CASSVQGAQGYGYTF. The CDR3, as DNA: TGTGCCAGCAGTGTTCAGGGGGCGCAAGGCTATGGCTACACCTTC.

The chain links TRBV10-3 to TRBJ2-7; weak D call: TRBD1 (5 bases). This CDR3 comprises 15 residues. Trimming took off 3 bases at V and 0 bases at J, with 12 bases between the two ends. Germline CDR1 ENHRY, CDR2 SYGVKD. CDR3 region: CAISDGPGSSYEQYF. DNA of the CDR3: TGTGCCATCAGTGACGGGCCAGGGTCCTCCTACGAGCAGTACTTC.

The CDR3 protein is CAYHRGGQGAETQYF. CDR3 coding DNA: TGTGCCTACCACCGAGGAGGACAGGGGGCGGAAACGCAGTATTTT. The V gene is TRBV7-9, the J gene TRBJ2-3, with 11 bases identical to TRBD1. V shed 11 bases and J 9 bases; nucleotides not matched to a gene: 16. Germline V gene data show CDR1 as SEHNR and CDR2 as FQNEAQ (reference sequence). The CDR3 totals 15 residues.

This chain uses TRBV5-3 with TRBJ1-5, with D perhaps TRBD1 (5 bases). TRBV5-3 is sorted into the ORF group, with uncertain function. V was pared by 4 bases and J by 3 bases, with 14 bases between. The length of the CDR3 is 15 residues. The CDR3 coding sequence is TGTGCCAGAAGCCCATTGCGGGGGAACAATCAGCCCCAGCATTTT. Amino acids: CARSPLRGNNQPQHF.

This chain connects TRBV7-2 to TRBJ2-7; TRBD2 matches 10 bases. Germline V gene data show CDR1 as SGHTA and CDR2 as FQGNSA. V lost 5 bases to trimming and J lost 3 bases; unmatched junction nucleotides: 13. The CDR3 has 17 residues. DNA for the CDR3: TGTGCCAGCAGCGTGGCACCGAGCGGGGGGGCAGACTACGAGCAGTACTTC. This encodes CASSVAPSGGADYEQYF.

J is TRBJ2-3 and V is TRBV2, with 7 bases lining up with TRBD1. J was trimmed by 5 bases and V by 6 bases; bases with no gene match: 14. The germline V gene encodes CDR1 SNHLY and CDR2 FYNNEI. The CDR3 has 16 residues. The CDR3 bases are TGTGCCAGCAGCCGATTGACAGGGAGCCGGGGAGATACGCAGTATTTT. Encoded protein: CASSRLTGSRGDTQYF.

The rearrangement links TRBV6-5 to TRBJ1-1; D is ambiguous. Looked up from germline, CDR1 is MNHEY and CDR2 is SVGAGI. V was trimmed by 0 bases and J by 4 bases, leaving 12 bases between them. CDR3 length: 15 residues. The CDR3 bases are TGTGCCAGCAGTTACTCGCTCCTAGGAGGCACTGAAGCTTTCTTT. Translation gives CASSYSLLGGTEAFF.

This chain connects TRBV5-6 to TRBJ2-7, with D perhaps TRBD1 (6 bases). The CDR3 has 13 amino acids. The V end was cut by 5 bases, the J end by 7 bases, with 16 bases between. In germline, CDR1 is SGHDT, CDR2 YYEEEE. CDR3 loop: CASSPGARGEQYF. The CDR3 DNA reads TGTGCCAGCAGTCCAGGGGCCCGGGGAGAGCAGTACTTC.

The chain has TRBV19 and TRBJ1-6, with D possibly being TRBD1 (6 bases). CDR3 length: 14 amino acids. The germline gives CDR1 LNHDA, CDR2 SQIVND (reference sequence). V was pared by 5 bases and J by 7 bases, with 12 bases between. The CDR3, as DNA: TGTGCCAGTAGTCCAAACCAGGGGAATTCACCCCTCCACTTT. It translates to CASSPNQGNSPLHF. Full variable domain (remainder filled in from reference TRBV19 and TRBJ1-6): DGGITQSPKYLFRKEGQNVTLSCEQNLNHDAMYWYRQDPGQGLRLIYYSQIVNDFQKGDIAEGYSVSREKKESFPLTVTSAQKNPTAFYLCASSPNQGNSPLHFGNGTRLTVT.

The genes are TRBV4-1 and TRBJ2-2; D unresolved. CDR1 MGHRA and CDR2 YSYEKL come from the germline V gene. CDR3 length equals 14 residues. Trimming shortened V by 5 bases and J by 4 bases, and 11 bases separated the two germline ends. CDR3 in amino acids: CASSYTKSTGELFF. The DNA of the CDR3 is TGCGCCAGCAGCTACACTAAGAGCACCGGGGAGCTGTTTTTT.

V and J are TRBV5-1 and TRBJ1-1; 8 bases are shared with TRBD1. CDR1 and CDR2 from the germline V gene are SGHRS and YFSETQ. The CDR3 contains 15 residues. The V gene end was trimmed by 3 bases and the J gene end by 7 bases; junction bases not matched to a gene: 11. The CDR3 spells CASSSRTGSDSEAFF. DNA for the CDR3: TGCGCCAGCAGCTCCAGGACAGGGAGTGATAGTGAAGCTTTCTTT.

V and J are TRBV19 and TRBJ1-5; the match to TRBD1 covers 8 bases. V lost 5 bases and J lost 7; bases outside the gene matches: 7. CDR1 LNHDA and CDR2 SQIVND come from the germline V gene (reference sequence). The CDR3 is 14 residues long. The CDR3 spells CASSFRGPYQPQHF. CDR3 DNA: TGTGCCAGTAGTTTCAGGGGGCCTTACCAGCCCCAGCATTTT. Full variable domain (remainder filled in from reference TRBV19 and TRBJ1-5): DGGITQSPKYLFRKEGQNVTLSCEQNLNHDAMYWYRQDPGQGLRLIYYSQIVNDFQKGDIAEGYSVSREKKESFPLTVTSAQKNPTAFYLCASSFRGPYQPQHFGDGTRLSIL.

V usage is TRBV4-2 and J usage is TRBJ1-3; TRBD1 matches 8 bases. This CDR3 region has 18 residues. J lost 4 bases, V lost 0 bases, and 11 bases had no gene match. From germline, CDR1 is LGHNA and CDR2 YNFKEQ. CDR3 residues: CASSQDLIGQGIGNTIYF. CDR3 in DNA: TGTGCCAGCAGCCAAGATCTTATAGGACAGGGAATAGGAAACACCATATATTTT.

The J gene is TRBJ1-2, the V gene TRBV6-1; D ambiguous. This CDR3 region has 13 residues. The germline CDR1 and CDR2 sequences are MNHNS and SASEGT. The V end lost 1 base, the J end lost 6 bases, and 9 bases lay between the germline ends. The CDR3 sequence: CASSEGYRDGYTF. In nucleotides, the CDR3 is TGTGCCAGCAGTGAAGGTTATCGGGATGGCTACACCTTC.

The rearrangement joins TRBV19 to TRBJ2-1; TRBD2 agrees at 12 bases. The CDR3 is 14 residues long. Germline V lookup: CDR1 LNHDA, CDR2 SQIVND (reference sequence). The V and J ends lost 5 bases and 8 bases, in that order; junction bases with no gene match: 4. CDR3 sequence reads: CASSRLAGVYEQFF. CDR3 coding DNA: TGTGCCAGTAGTCGACTAGCGGGAGTGTATGAGCAGTTCTTC.